This T cell receptor (beta chain) was retrieved from a study of shared clonotypes between healthy human individuals. Study-wide results and caveats: Among four donors, approximately 5% of naive CD4 clonotypes were found in common. At large depth, rarefaction still showed sorted-subset sequencing to be incomplete.

In the study's own analysis: Junction-only immunoSEQ sequences carried no quality scores, so filtering differed. Assay used: immunoSEQ multiplex PCR; TCRdb lists only in-frame clones, some missing. That table gives V, J and clone size, and the DNA gave D and trimming. In the table there are some 2,100,000 clones, approximately 96% of which are singletons. The investigators split CD4+ cells into a CD45RA+ naive subset and a CD45RA-negative memory subset. Germline CDR1 SGDLS, CDR2 YYNGEE. The V and J ends lost 2 bases and 5 bases, in that order; junction bases with no gene match: 5. The CDR3 runs to 15 residues. A remark on this clone: As yet, its antigen is unknown.

The clonotype comes from a man younger than 35 in good health. The sample was naive CD4+ T cells sorted from blood. Subset described: CD45RA+ positively selected. The chain recombines TRBV9 with TRBJ2-1; 9 bases map to TRBD2. The CDR3 here is CASSVSGGPNNEQFF. The CDR3, as DNA: TGTGCCAGCAGCGTTAGCGGGGGACCAAACAATGAGCAGTTCTTC. The full variable domain, completed using reference TRBV9 and TRBJ2-1, is DSGVTQTPKHLITATGQRVTLRCSPRSGDLSVYWYQQSLDQGLQFLIQYYNGEERAKGNILERFSAQQFPDLHSELNLSSLELGDSALYFCASSVSGGPNNEQFFGPGTRLTVL.